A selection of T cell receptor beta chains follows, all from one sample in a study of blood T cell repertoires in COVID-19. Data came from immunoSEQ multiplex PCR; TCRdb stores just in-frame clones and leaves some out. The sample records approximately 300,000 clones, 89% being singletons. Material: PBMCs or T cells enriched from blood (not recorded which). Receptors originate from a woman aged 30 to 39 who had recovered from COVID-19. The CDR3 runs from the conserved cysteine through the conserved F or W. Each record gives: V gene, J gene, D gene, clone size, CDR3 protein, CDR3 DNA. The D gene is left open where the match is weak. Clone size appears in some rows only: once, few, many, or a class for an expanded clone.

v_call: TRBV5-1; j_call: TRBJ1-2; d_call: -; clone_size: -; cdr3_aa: CASSLQRGTTKGYTF; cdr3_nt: TGCGCCAGCAGCCTCCAGAGGGGGACAACTAAGGGCTACACCTTC
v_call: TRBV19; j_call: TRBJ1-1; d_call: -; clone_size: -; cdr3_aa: CASSIGDGEAFF; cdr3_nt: TGTGCCAGTAGTATCGGGGATGGTGAAGCTTTCTTT
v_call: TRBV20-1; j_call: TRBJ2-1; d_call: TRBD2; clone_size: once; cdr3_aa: CSASKTSGLMDEQFF; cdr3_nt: TGCAGTGCTAGTAAGACTAGCGGGCTTATGGATGAGCAGTTCTTC
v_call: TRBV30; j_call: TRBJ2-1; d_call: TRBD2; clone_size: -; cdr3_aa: CACLAGGIYNEQFF; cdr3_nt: TGTGCCTGTTTAGCGGGAGGGATTTACAATGAGCAGTTCTTC
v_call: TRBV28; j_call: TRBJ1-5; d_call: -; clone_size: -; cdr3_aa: CASSWGLGQPQHF; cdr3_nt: TGTGCCAGCAGTTGGGGGCTCGGCCAGCCCCAGCATTTT
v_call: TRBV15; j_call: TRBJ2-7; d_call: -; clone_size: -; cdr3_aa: CATSTPLGTVDSYEQYF; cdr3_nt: TGTGCCACCAGCACCCCCCTCGGAACAGTCGACTCCTACGAGCAGTACTTC
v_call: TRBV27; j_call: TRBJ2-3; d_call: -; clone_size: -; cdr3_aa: CASSFGYSTDTQYF; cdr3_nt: TGTGCCAGCAGTTTCGGGTATAGCACAGATACGCAGTATTTT
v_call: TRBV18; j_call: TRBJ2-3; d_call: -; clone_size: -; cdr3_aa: CASSPLVDTSTDTQYF; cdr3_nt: TGTGCCAGCTCACCACTAGTTGACACTAGCACAGATACGCAGTATTTT
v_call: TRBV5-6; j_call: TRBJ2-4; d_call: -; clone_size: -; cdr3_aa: CASSLVTRRVIIQYF; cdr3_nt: TGTGCCAGCAGCTTGGTTACGCGCAGGGTAATCATTCAGTACTTC
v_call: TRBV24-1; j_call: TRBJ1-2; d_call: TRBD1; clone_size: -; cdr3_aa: CATSATGWGYGYTF; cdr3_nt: TGTGCCACCAGTGCGACAGGGTGGGGCTATGGCTACACCTTC
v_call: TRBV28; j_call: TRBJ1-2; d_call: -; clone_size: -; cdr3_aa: CASMIRGWDGYTF; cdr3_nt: TGTGCCAGCATGATCCGGGGTTGGGATGGCTACACCTTC
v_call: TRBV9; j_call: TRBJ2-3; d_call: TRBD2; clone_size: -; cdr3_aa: CASSVVAGGTDTQYF; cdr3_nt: TGTGCCAGCAGCGTAGTAGCGGGAGGCACAGATACGCAGTATTTT
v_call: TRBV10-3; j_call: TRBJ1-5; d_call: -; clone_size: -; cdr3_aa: CAISGDGTSNQPQHF; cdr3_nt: TGTGCCATCAGTGGAGACGGGACAAGCAATCAGCCCCAGCATTTT
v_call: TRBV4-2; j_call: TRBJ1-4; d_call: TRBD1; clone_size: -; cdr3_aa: CASRTGGNEKLFF; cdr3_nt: TGTGCCAGCAGAACAGGGGGCAATGAAAAACTGTTTTTT
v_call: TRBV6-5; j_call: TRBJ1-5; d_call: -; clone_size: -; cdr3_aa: CASRDSSPQHF; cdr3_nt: TGTGCCAGCAGGGACAGTTCCCCCCAGCATTTT
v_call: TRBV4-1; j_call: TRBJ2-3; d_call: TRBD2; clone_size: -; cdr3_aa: CASSQGNLAGSDTQYF; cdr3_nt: TGCGCCAGCAGCCAAGGGAACCTAGCGGGCTCAGATACGCAGTATTTT
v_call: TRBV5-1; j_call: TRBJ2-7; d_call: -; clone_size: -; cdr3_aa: CASSLVAGANEQYF; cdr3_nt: TGCGCCAGCAGCTTGGTCGCGGGGGCTAACGAGCAGTACTTC
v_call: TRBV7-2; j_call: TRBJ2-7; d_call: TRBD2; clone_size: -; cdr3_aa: CASSFDPSGYEQYF; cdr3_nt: TGTGCCAGCAGCTTCGACCCTAGCGGCTACGAGCAGTACTTC
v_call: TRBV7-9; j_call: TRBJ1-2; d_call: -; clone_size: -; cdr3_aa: CASSLVGEDYGYTF; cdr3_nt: TGTGCCAGCAGCTTAGTGGGGGAGGACTATGGCTACACCTTC
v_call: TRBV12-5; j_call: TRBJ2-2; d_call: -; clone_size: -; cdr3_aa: CASGLQGWGGELFF; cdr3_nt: TGTGCTAGTGGTTTACAGGGATGGGGCGGGGAGCTGTTTTTT
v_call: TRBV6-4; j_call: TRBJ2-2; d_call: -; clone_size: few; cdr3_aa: CASSLDITGELFF; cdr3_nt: TGTGCCAGCAGCCTGGACATCACCGGGGAGCTGTTTTTT
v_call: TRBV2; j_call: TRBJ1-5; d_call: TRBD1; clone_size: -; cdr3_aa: CASSEELDTGGFYQPQHF; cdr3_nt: TGTGCCAGCAGTGAGGAACTAGATACAGGGGGTTTTTATCAGCCCCAGCATTTT
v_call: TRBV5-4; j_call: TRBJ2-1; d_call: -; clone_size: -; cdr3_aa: CASSLAALAPYNEQFF; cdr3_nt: TGTGCCAGCAGCTTGGCGGCGCTAGCACCCTACAATGAGCAGTTCTTC
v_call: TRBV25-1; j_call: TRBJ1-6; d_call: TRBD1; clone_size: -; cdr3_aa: CASSEYEGAESPLHF; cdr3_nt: TGTGCCAGCAGTGAATACGAGGGGGCAGAATCACCCCTCCACTTT
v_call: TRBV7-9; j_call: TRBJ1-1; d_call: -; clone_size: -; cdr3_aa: CASSLLRGGGDTEAFF; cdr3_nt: TGTGCCAGCAGCTTACTGAGGGGAGGCGGAGACACTGAAGCTTTCTTT
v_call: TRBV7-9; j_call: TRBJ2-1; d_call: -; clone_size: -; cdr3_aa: CASGGEVEQFF; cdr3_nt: TGTGCCAGTGGAGGAGAGGTCGAGCAGTTCTTC
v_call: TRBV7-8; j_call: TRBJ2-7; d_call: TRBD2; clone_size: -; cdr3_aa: CASSPSRLAGSNEQYF; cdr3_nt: TGTGCCAGCAGCCCCAGCCGACTAGCGGGAAGTAACGAGCAGTACTTC
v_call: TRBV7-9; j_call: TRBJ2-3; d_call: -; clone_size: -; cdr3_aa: CASSPPRDTQYF; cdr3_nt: TGTGCCAGCAGCCCACCCCGGGATACGCAGTATTTT
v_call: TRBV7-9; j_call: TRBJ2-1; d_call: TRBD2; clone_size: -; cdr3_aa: CASHRAPGLGSNNEQFF; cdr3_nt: TGTGCCAGCCACAGAGCACCGGGACTAGGGTCGAACAATGAGCAGTTCTTC
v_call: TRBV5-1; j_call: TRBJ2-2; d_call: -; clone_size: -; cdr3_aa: CASSYAGPQNTGELFF; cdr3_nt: TGCGCCAGCAGCTATGCGGGCCCCCAGAACACCGGGGAGCTGTTTTTT
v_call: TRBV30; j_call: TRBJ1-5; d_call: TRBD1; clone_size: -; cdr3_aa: CASQTGSNQPQHF; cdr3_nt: TGTGCCTCACAGACAGGGAGCAATCAGCCCCAGCATTTT
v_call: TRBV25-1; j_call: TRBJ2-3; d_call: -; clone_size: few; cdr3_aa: CASSDPRGTDTQYF; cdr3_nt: TGTGCCAGCAGTGACCCGCGGGGCACAGATACGCAGTATTTT
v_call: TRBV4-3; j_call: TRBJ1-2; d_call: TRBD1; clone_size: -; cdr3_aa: CASSPGQGVEGYTF; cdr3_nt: TGCGCCAGCAGTCCCGGACAGGGAGTAGAGGGCTACACCTTC
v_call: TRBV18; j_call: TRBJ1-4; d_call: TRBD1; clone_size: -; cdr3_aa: CASSPPETGNEKLFF; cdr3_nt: TGTGCCAGCTCCCCGCCGGAGACAGGGAATGAAAAACTGTTTTTT
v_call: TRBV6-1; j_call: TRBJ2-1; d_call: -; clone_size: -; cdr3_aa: CASSEGTLAPGWNEQFF; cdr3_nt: TGTGCCAGCAGTGAAGGGACCCTAGCGCCGGGGTGGAATGAGCAGTTCTTC
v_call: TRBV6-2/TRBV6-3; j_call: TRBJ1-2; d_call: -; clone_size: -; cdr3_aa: CASSYSREANYGYTF; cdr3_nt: TGTGCCAGCAGTTACTCGAGGGAGGCTAACTATGGCTACACCTTC
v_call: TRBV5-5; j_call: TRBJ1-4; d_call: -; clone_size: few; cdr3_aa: CASSLIQGPTNEKLFF; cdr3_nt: TGTGCCAGCAGCTTGATACAGGGTCCAACTAATGAAAAACTGTTTTTT
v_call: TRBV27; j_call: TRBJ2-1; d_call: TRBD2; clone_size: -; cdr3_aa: CASSFLAGGEQFF; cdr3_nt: TGTGCCAGCAGTTTCCTAGCGGGAGGTGAGCAGTTCTTC